The clone carrying this TCR beta chain came up many times. Its antigen is still unknown. The data were taken from a study of neurological immune-mediated disorders. The CDR3 has 17 residues. Trimming removed 4 bases from V and 3 bases from J, with 19 bases in between. Looked up from germline, CDR1 is LGHNA and CDR2 is YSLEER. 5'RACE generated cDNA with 10-nucleotide random UMIs. Every sequencing run generated over 160 million TCR-beta sequences from 15-18 subjects. TCRdb redid the calling of the 5' RACE reads with MiXCR, one entry per CDR3 protein. The sample lists about 22,000 distinct CDR3 sequences, 17% seen once, with approximately 7.6% in the top ten. Sorted libraries drew on some 1 million CD4+ or CD8+ T cells. Findings and caveats of the study: HTLV-1-associated myelopathy had the most TCR clonal expansion, and multiple sclerosis had the least, less than healthy controls.

Sequenced: CD8+ T cells from blood. The gene calls are TRBV4-3 and TRBJ2-1, with D perhaps TRBD2 (6 bases). The sequence was collected from a woman aged 18-29 years with multiple sclerosis. CDR3 DNA sequence: TGCGCCAGCAGCCCCGGACTACCCCCAGGCGGCTACAATGAGCAGTTCTTC. Translated: CASSPGLPPGGYNEQFF.